A single T cell receptor beta chain is shown here with its context. The CDR3 extends 3 residues past the end of the read, so its final part is completed from the germline J gene. The CDR3 consists of 13 residues. From germline, CDR1 is SNHLY and CDR2 FYNNEI. V was cut by 8 bases and J by 4 bases, with 9 bases left in between. Assay used: immunoSEQ multiplex PCR; TCRdb lists only in-frame clones, some missing. This sample's table has about 48,000 clones. This sample stems from a study of T cells in women clearing cervical HPV infection. In the study overall: Controls gave blood once infection was undetectable; cases at lesion identification.

The chain links TRBV2 to TRBJ1-6; the D gene is possibly TRBD1 (5 bases). This TCR came from a woman aged 18 to 75 with a cervical HPV16 infection that either progressed to CIN3+ or cleared (not recorded which). Sequencing used blood buffy coat. The CDR3 loop is CASLTAYNSPLHF. The CDR3 DNA, read in part, is TGTGCCAGCTTGACAGCTTATAATTCACCC.